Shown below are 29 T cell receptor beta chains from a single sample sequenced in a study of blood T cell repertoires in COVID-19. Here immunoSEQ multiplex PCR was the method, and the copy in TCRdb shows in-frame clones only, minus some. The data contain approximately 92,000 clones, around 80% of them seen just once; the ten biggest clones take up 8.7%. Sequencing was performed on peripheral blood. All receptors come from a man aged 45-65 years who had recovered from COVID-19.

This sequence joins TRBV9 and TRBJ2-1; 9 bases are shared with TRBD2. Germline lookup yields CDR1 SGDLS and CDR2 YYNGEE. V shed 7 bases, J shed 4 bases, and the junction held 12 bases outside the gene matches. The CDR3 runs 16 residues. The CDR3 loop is CASSSGVLGLYNEQFF. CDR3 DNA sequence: TGTGCCAGCTCTAGCGGGGTCCTAGGGCTTTACAATGAGCAGTTCTTC. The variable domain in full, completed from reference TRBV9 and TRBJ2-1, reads DSGVTQTPKHLITATGQRVTLRCSPRSGDLSVYWYQQSLDQGLQFLIQYYNGEERAKGNILERFSAQQFPDLHSELNLSSLELGDSALYFCASSSGVLGLYNEQFFGPGTRLTVL.

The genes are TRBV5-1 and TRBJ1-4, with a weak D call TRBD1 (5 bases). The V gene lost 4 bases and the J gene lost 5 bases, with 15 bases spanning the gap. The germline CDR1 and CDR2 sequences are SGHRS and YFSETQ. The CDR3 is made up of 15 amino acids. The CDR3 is CASSIDGQGNEKLFF. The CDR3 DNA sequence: TGCGCCAGCAGCATCGACGGGCAGGGCAATGAAAAACTGTTTTTT. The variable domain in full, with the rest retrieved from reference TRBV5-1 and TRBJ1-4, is KAGVTQTPRYLIKTRGQQVTLSCSPISGHRSVSWYQQTPGQGLQFLFEYFSETQRNKGNFPGRFSGRQFSNSRSEMNVSTLELGDSALYLCASSIDGQGNEKLFFGSGTQLSVL.

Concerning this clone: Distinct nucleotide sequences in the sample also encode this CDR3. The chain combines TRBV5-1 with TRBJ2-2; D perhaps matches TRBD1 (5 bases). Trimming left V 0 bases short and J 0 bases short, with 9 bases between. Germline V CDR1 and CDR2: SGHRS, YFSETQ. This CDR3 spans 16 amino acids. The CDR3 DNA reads TGCGCCAGCAGCTTGGGGGCAGGGACGAACACCGGGGAGCTGTTTTTT. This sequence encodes CASSLGAGTNTGELFF.

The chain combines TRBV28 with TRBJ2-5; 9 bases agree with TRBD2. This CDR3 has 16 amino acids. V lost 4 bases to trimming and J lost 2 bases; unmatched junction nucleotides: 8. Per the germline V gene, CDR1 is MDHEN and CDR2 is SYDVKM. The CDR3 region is CASSSPAGGRQETQYF. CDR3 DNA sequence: TGTGCCAGCAGTTCACCAGCGGGGGGCCGACAAGAGACCCAGTACTTC.

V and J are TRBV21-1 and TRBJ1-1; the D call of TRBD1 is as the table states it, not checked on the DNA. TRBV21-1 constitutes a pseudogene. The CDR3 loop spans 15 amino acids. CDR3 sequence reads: CASSKKMAGETEAFF. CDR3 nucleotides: TGTGCCAGCAGCAAAAAGATGGCAGGGGAGACTGAAGCTTTCTTT.

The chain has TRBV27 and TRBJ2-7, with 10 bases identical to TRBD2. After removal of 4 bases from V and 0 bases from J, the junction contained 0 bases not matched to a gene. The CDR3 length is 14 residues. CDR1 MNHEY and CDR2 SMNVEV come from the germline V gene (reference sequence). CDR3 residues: CASSWTSGSYEQYF. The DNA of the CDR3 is TGTGCCAGCAGTTGGACTAGCGGCTCCTACGAGCAGTACTTC.

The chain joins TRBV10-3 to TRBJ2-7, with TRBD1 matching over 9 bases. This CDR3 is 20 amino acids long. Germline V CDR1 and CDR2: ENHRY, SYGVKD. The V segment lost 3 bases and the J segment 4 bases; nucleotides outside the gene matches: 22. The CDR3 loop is CAISDGYGTGRSHGPYEQYF. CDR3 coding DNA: TGTGCCATCAGTGACGGTTACGGGACAGGGAGAAGCCACGGACCGTACGAGCAGTACTTC.

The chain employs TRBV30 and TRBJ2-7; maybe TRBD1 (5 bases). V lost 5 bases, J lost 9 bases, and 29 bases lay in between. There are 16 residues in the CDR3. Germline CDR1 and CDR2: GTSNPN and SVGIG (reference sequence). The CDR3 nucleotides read TGTGCCTGGTCCCCACCTCTGACAGCCGCCGGTATAGGGCAGTACTTC. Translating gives CAWSPPLTAAGIGQYF.

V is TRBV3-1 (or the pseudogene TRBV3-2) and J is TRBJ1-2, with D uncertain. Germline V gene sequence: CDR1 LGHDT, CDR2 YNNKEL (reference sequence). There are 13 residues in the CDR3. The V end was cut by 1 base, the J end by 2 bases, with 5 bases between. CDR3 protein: CASSQGANYGYTF. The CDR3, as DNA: TGTGCCAGCAGCCAAGGGGCCAACTATGGCTACACCTTC.

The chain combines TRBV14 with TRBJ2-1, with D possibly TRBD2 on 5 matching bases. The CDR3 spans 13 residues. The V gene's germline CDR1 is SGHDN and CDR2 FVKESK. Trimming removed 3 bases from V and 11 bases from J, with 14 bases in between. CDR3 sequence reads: CASSQGSYSKQFF. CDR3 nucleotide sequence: TGTGCCAGCAGCCAGGGGAGCTACTCTAAGCAGTTCTTC.

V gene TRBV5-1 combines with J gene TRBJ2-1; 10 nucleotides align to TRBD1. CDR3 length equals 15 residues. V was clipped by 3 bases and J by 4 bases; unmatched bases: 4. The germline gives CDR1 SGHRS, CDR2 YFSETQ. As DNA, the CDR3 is TGCGCCAGCAGCTGGGGACAGGGGCGTTACAATGAGCAGTTCTTC. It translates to CASSWGQGRYNEQFF. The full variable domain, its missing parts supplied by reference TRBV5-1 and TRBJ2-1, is KAGVTQTPRYLIKTRGQQVTLSCSPISGHRSVSWYQQTPGQGLQFLFEYFSETQRNKGNFPGRFSGRQFSNSRSEMNVSTLELGDSALYLCASSWGQGRYNEQFFGPGTRLTVL.

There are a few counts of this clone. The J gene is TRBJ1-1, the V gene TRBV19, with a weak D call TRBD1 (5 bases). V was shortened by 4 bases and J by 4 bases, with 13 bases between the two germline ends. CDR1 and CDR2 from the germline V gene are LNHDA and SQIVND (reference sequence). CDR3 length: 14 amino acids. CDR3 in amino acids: CASSRGTSLTEAFF. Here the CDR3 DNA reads TGTGCCAGTAGTAGGGGGACTTCCCTCACTGAAGCTTTCTTT.

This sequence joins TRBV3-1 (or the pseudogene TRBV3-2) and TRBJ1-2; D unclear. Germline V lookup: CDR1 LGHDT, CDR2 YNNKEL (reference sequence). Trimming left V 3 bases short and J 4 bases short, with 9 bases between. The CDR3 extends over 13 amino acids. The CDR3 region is CASSQFRVYGYTF. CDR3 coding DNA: TGTGCCAGCAGCCAGTTCCGGGTCTATGGCTACACCTTC.

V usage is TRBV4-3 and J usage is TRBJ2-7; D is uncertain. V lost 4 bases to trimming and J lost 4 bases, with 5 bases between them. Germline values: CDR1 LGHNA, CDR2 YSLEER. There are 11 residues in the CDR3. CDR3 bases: TGCGCCAGCAGCCCGGTTTACGAGCAGTACTTC. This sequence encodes CASSPVYEQYF.

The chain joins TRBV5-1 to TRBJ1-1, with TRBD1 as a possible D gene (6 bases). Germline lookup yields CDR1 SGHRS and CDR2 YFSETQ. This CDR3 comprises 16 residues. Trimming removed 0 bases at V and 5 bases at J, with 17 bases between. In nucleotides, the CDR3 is TGCGCCAGCAGCTTGGGGGTACAGGGTCGGGCTACTGAAGCTTTCTTT. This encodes CASSLGVQGRATEAFF.

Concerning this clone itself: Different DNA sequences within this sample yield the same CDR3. The CDR3: CASSSDRGNEKLFF. In DNA form, the CDR3 reads TGCGCCAGCAGTTCGGACAGGGGGAATGAAAAACTGTTTTTT. The chain uses TRBV5-1 and TRBJ1-4; 10 nucleotides align to TRBD1. Germline V gene lookup returns CDR1 SGHRS and CDR2 YFSETQ. After removal of 5 bases from V and 5 bases from J, the junction contained 3 bases not matched to a gene. The CDR3 has 14 amino acids.

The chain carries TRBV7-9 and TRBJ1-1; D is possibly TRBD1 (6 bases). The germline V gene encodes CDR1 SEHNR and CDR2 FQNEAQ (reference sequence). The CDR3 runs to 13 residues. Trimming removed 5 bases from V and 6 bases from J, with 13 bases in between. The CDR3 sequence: CASSRIQGAEAFF. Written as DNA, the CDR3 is TGTGCCAGCAGCCGTATACAGGGCGCTGAAGCTTTCTTT.

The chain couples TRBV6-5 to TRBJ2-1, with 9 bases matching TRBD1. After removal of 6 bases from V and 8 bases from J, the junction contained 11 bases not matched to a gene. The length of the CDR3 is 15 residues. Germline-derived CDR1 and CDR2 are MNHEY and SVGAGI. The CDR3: CASRFRDRVKDEQFF. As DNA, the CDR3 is TGTGCCAGCAGATTTCGGGACAGGGTAAAAGATGAGCAGTTCTTC.

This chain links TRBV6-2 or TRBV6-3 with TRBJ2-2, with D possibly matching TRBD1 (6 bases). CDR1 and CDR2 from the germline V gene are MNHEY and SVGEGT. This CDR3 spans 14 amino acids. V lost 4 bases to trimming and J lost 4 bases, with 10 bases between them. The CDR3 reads CASSWDIGTGELFF. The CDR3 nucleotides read TGTGCCAGCAGTTGGGACATCGGCACCGGGGAGCTGTTTTTT.

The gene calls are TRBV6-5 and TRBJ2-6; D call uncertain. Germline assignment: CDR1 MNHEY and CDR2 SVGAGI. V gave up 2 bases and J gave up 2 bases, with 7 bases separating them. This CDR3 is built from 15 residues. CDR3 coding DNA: TGTGCCAGCAGTTACGGCGCGGCTGGGGCCAACGTCCTGACTTTC. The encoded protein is CASSYGAAGANVLTF.

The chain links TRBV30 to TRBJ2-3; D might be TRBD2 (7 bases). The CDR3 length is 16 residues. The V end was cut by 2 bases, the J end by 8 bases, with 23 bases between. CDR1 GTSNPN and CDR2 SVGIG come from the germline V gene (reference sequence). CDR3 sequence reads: CAWSSYKLAGAGTQYF. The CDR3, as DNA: TGTGCCTGGAGTTCCTATAAGCTTGCGGGGGCGGGTACGCAGTATTTT.

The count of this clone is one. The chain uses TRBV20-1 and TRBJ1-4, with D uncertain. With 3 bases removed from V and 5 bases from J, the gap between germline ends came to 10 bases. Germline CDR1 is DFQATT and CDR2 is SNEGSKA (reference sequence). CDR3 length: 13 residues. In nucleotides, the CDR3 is TGCAGTGCTAGTCTCGGGTTCAATGAAAAACTGTTTTTT. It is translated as CSASLGFNEKLFF.

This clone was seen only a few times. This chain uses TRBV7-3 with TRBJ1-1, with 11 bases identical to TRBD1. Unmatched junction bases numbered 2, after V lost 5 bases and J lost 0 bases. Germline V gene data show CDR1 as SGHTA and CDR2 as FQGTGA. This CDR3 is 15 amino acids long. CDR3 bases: TGTGCCAGCAGCCGGACAGGGGGCCTGAACACTGAAGCTTTCTTT. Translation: CASSRTGGLNTEAFF.

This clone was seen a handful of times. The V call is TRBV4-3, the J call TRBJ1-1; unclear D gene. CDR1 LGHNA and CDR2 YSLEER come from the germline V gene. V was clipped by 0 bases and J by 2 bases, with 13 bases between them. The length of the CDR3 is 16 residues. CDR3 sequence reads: CASSQDWRGLNTEAFF. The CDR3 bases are TGCGCCAGCAGCCAAGATTGGCGCGGCCTAAACACTGAAGCTTTCTTT.

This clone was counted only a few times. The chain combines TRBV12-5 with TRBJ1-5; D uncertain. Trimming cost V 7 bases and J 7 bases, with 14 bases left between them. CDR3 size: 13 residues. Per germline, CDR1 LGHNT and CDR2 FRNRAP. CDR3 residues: CASAMGEDQPQHF. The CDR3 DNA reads TGTGCTAGTGCCATGGGAGAGGACCAGCCCCAGCATTTT.

This CDR3 is CAIRGSGEYNEQFF. The CDR3 region has the DNA TGTGCCATCAGAGGGAGCGGGGAATACAATGAGCAGTTCTTC. This chain connects TRBV10-3 to TRBJ2-1; 7 bases are shared with TRBD2. V gave up 6 bases and J gave up 4 bases; unmatched junction bases: 6. The CDR3 has 14 amino acids. Germline values: CDR1 ENHRY, CDR2 SYGVKD.

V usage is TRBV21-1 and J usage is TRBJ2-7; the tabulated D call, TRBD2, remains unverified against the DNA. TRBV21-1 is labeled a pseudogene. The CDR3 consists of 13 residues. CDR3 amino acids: CASDLSGSYEQYF. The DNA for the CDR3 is TGTGCCAGCGACCTTAGCGGGAGCTACGAGCAGTACTTC.

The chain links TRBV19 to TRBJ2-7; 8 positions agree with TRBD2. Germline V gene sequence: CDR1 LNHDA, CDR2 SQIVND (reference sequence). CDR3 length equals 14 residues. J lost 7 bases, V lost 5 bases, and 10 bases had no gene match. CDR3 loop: CASSLRTSPGEQYF. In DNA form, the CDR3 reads TGTGCCAGTAGTCTCCGGACTAGCCCGGGGGAGCAGTACTTC.

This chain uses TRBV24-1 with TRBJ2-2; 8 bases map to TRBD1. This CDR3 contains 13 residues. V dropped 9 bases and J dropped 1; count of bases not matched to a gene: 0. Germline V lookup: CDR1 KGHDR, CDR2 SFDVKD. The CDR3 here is CATGTGNTGELFF. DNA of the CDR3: TGTGCCACCGGGACAGGGAACACCGGGGAGCTGTTTTTT.